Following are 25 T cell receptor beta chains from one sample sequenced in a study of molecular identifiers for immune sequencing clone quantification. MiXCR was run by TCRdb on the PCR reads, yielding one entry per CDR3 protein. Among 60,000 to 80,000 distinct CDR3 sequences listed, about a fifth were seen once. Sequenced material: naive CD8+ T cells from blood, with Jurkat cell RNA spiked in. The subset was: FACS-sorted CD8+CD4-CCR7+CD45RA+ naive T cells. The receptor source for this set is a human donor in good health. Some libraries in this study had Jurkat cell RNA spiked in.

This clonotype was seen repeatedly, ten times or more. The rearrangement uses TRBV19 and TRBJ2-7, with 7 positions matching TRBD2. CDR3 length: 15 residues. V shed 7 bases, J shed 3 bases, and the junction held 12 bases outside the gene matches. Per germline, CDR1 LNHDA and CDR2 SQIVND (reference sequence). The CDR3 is CASKFATSPHYEQYF. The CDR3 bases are TGTGCCAGTAAATTCGCGACTAGCCCCCACTACGAGCAGTACTTC. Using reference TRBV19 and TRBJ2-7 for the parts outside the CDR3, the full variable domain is DGGITQSPKYLFRKEGQNVTLSCEQNLNHDAMYWYRQDPGQGLRLIYYSQIVNDFQKGDIAEGYSVSREKKESFPLTVTSAQKNPTAFYLCASKFATSPHYEQYFGPGTRLTVT.

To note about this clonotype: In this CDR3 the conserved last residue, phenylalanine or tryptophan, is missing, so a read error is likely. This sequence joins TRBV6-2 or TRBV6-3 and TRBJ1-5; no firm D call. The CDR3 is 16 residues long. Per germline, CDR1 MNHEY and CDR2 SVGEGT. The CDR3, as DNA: TGTGCCAGCAACAGAGCCGGGAGTAATAGCAAGCAGCCCCAGCATTTA. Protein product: CASNRAGSNSKQPQHL.

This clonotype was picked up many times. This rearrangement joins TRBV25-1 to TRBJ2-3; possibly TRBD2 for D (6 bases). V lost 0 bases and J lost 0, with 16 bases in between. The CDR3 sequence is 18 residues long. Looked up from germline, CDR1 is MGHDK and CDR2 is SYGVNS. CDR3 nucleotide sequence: TGTGCCAGCAGTGAATACGTCCTAGCGATGATTAGCACAGATACGCAGTATTTT. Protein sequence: CASSEYVLAMISTDTQYF.

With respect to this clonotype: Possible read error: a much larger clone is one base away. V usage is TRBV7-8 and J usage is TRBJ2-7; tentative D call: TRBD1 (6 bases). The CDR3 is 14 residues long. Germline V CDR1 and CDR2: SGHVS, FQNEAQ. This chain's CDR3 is CVSSLEGTTYEQYF. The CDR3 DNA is TGTGTCAGCAGCTTAGAAGGGACAACGTACGAGCAGTACTTC.

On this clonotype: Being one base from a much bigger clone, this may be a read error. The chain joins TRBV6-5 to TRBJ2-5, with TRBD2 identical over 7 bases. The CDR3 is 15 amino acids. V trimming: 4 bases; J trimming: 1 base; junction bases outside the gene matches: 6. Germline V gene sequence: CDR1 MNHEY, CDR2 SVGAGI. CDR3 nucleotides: TGTGCCAGCAGTTGGGGAGGGGACCTCCAAGAGACCCAGTACTTC. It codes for CASSWGGDLQETQYF.

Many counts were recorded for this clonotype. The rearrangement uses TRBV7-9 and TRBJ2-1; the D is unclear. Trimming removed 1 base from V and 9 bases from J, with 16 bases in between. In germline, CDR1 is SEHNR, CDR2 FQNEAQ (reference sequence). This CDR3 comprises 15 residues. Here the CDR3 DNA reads TGTGCCAGCAGCTTAGGTACGGAATGGTTCGGTGAGCAGTTCTTC. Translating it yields CASSLGTEWFGEQFF.

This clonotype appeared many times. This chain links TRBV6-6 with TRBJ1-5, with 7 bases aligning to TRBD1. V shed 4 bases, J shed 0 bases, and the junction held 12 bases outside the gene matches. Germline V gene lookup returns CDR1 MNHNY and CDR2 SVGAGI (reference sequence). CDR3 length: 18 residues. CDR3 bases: TGTGCCAGCAGTTCTCGCACCGGGACAGCGTATAGCAATCAGCCCCAGCATTTT. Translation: CASSSRTGTAYSNQPQHF.

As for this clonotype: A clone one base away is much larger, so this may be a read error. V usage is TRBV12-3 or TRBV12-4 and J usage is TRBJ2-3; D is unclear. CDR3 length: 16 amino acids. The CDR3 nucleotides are TGTGCCAGCGGTTTACTGCGTACCCACGGCACAGATACGCAGTATTTT. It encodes CASGLLRTHGTDTQYF.

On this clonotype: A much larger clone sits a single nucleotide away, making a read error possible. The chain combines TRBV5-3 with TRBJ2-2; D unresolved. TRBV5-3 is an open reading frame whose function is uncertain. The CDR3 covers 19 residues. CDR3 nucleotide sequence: TGTGCCAGCAGCTTGGCAGCTCTTAGAGCGAGGCATAGTGCCGGGGAGCTGTTTTTT. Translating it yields CASSLAALRARHSAGELFF.

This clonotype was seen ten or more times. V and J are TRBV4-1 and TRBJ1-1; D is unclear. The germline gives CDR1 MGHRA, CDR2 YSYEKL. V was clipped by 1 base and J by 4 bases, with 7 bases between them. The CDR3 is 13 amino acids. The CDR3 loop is CASSQGRSTEAFF. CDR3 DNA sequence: TGCGCCAGCAGCCAAGGAAGGAGCACTGAAGCTTTCTTT.

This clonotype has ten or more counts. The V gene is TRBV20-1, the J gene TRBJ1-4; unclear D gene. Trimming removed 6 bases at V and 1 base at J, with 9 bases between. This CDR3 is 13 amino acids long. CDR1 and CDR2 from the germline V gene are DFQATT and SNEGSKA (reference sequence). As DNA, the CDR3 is TGCAGTGCCACCTTAATAACTAATGAAAAACTGTTTTTT. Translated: CSATLITNEKLFF.

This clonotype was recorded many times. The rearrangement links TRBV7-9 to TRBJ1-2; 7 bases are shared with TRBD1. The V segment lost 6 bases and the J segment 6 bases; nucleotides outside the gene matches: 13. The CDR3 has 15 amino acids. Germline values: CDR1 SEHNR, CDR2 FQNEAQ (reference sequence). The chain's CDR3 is CASSFGKGAGNGYTF. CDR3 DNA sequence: TGTGCCAGCAGTTTCGGGAAGGGGGCCGGGAATGGCTACACCTTC.

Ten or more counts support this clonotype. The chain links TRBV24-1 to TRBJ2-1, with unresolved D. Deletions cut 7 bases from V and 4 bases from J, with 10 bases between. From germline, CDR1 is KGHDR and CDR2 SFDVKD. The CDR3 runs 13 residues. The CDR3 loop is CATRASLYNEQFF. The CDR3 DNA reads TGTGCCACCAGGGCCAGCCTATACAATGAGCAGTTCTTC.

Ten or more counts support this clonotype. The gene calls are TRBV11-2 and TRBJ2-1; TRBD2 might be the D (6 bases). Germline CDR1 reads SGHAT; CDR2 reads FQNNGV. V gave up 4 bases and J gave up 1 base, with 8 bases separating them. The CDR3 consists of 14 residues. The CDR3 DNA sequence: TGTGCCAGCAGCTCGGCGGGATCCTACAATGAGCAGTTCTTC. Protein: CASSSAGSYNEQFF.

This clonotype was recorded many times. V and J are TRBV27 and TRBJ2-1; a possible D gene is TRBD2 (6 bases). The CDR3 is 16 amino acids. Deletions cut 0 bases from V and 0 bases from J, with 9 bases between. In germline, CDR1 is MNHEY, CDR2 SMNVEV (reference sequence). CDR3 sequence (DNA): TGTGCCAGCAGTTTATCACGGGGGAGCTCCTACAATGAGCAGTTCTTC. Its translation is CASSLSRGSSYNEQFF.

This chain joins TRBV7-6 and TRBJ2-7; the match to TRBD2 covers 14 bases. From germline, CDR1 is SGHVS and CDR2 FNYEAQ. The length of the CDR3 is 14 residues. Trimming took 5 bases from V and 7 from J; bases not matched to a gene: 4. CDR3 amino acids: CASSRLAGGQEQYF. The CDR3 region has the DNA TGTGCCAGCAGCCGACTAGCGGGAGGGCAAGAGCAGTACTTC.

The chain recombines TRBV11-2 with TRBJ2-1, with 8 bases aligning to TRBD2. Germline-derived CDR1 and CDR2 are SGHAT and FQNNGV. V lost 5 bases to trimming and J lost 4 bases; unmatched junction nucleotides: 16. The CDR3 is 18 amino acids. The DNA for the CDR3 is TGTGCCAGCAGCCTCGACGGGGGGGTAGCGGGATCGTACAATGAGCAGTTCTTC. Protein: CASSLDGGVAGSYNEQFF.

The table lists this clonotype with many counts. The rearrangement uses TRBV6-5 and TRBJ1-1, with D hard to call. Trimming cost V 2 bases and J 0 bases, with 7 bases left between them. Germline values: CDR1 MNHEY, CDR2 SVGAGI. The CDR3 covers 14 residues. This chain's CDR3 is CASSYAELNTEAFF. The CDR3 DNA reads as TGTGCCAGCAGTTACGCAGAGTTGAACACTGAAGCTTTCTTT.

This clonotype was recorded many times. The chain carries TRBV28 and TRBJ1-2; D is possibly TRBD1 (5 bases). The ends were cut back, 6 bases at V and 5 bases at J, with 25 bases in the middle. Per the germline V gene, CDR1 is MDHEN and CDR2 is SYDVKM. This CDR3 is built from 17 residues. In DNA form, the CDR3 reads TGTGCCAGCAGCCCAAGACGTGGCAGGGACGACTGGTATGGCTACACCTTC. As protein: CASSPRRGRDDWYGYTF.

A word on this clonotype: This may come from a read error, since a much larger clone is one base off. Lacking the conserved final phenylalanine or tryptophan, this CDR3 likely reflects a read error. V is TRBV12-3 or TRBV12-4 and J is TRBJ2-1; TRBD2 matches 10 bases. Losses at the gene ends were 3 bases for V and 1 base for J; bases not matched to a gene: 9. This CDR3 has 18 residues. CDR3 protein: CASSFSRGTSVSYNEQFL. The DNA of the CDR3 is TGTGCCAGCAGTTTCTCCCGAGGGACTAGCGTATCCTACAATGAGCAGTTCCTC.

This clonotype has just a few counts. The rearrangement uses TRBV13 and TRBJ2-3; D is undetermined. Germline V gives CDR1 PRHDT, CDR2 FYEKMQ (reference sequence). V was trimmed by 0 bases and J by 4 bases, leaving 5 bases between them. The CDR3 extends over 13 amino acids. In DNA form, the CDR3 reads TGTGCCAGCAGCTTAGGCCTCGCAGATACGCAGTATTTT. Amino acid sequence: CASSLGLADTQYF.

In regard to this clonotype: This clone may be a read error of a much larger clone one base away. This chain's CDR3 is CANSLTVHEQYF. The CDR3 DNA reads as TGTGCCAACAGCTTAACCGTCCACGAGCAGTACTTC. The chain couples TRBV7-9 to TRBJ2-7; D is undetermined. The CDR3 has 12 amino acids. The V gene's germline CDR1 is SEHNR and CDR2 FQNEAQ (reference sequence).

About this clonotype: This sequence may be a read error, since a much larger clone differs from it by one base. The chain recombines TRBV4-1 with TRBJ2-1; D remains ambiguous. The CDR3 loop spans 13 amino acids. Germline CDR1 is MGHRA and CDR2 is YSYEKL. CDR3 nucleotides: TGCACCAGCAGCCAAGAACGAGTCAATGAGCAGTTCTTC. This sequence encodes CTSSQERVNEQFF.

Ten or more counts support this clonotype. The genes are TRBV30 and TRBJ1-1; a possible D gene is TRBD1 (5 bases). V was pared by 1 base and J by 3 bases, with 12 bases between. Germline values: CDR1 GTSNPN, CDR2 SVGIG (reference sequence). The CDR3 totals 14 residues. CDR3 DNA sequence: TGTGCCTGGAGTGGGCCTCGGGGGTACACTGAAGCTTTCTTT. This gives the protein CAWSGPRGYTEAFF. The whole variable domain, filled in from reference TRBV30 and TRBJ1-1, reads SQTIHQWPATLVQPVGSPLSLECTVEGTSNPNLYWYRQAAGRGLQLLFYSVGIGQISSEVPQNLSASRPQDRQFILSSKKLLLSDSGFYLCAWSGPRGYTEAFFGQGTRLTVV.

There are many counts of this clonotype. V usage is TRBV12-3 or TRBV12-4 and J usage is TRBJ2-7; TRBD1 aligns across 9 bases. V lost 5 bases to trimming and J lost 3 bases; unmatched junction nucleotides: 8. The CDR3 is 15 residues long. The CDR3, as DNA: TGTGCCAGCAGTCTCCGGGACAGGGACGACTACGAGCAGTACTTC. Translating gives CASSLRDRDDYEQYF.